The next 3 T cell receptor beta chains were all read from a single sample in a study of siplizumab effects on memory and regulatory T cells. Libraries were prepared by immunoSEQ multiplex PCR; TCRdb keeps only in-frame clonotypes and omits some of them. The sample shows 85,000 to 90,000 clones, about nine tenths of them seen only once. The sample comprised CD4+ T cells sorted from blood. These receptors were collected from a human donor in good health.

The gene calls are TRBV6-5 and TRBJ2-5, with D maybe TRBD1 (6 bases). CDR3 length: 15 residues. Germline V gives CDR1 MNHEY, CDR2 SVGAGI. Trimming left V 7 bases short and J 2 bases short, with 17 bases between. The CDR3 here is CASTVTGTSQETQYF. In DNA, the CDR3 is TGTGCCAGCACCGTGACCGGGACATCGCAAGAGACCCAGTACTTC.

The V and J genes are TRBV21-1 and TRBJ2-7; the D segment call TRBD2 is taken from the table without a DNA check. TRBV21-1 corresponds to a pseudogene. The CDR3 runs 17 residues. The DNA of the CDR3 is TGTGCCAGCAGCAACGGTTGGGTAGCGGGAGCGCTGGACGAGCAGTACTTC. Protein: CASSNGWVAGALDEQYF.

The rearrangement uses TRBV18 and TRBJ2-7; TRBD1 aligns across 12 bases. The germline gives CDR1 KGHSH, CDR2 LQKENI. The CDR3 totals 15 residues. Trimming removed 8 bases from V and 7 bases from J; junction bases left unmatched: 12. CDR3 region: CASSPAGTGGREQYF. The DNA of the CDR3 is TGTGCCAGCAGCCCTGCAGGGACAGGGGGCAGGGAGCAGTACTTC. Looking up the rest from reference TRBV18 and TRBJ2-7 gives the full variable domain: NAGVMQNPRHLVRRRGQEARLRCSPMKGHSHVYWYRQLPEEGLKFMVYLQKENIIDESGMPKERFSAEFPKEGPSILRIQQVVRGDSAAYFCASSPAGTGGREQYFGPGTRLTVT.